Shown below are 21 T cell receptor beta chains from a single sample sequenced in a study of a mutant IDH1 vaccine in newly diagnosed glioma. TCRdb's table, derived via immunoSEQ multiplex PCR, lists solely in-frame clones and lacks some. The sample holds around 82,000 clones, roughly four fifths seen once. The time point: baseline, week 1 (first vaccination visit). The treatment was: pre-vaccination baseline after standard-of-care therapy. Sequenced here: PBMCs, sampled from a glioma patient treated with radiotherapy, temozolomide or both. These TCRs come from a man in his forties or fifties with glioma. Some clones in this sample may be carry-over from other donors' samples.

This chain links TRBV29-1 with TRBJ1-1; tentatively, D is TRBD1 (5 bases). The CDR3 covers 15 residues. With 7 bases removed from V and 4 bases from J, the gap between germline ends came to 22 bases. Germline CDR1 SQVTM, CDR2 ANQGSEA. The CDR3 reads CSAAGTPKGSTEAFF. CDR3 in DNA: TGCAGCGCGGCCGGGACGCCTAAAGGGAGCACTGAAGCTTTCTTT.

This chain links TRBV14 with TRBJ2-7, with D possibly being TRBD1 (6 bases). The germline V gene has CDR1 SGHDN and CDR2 FVKESK. The V and J ends lost 2 bases and 3 bases respectively, with 11 bases between them. There are 14 residues in the CDR3. CDR3 bases: TGTGCCAGCAGCCAATCGGGACACCTCTACGAGCAGTACTTC. It encodes CASSQSGHLYEQYF.

The V call is TRBV5-1, the J call TRBJ2-3, with a tentative D call TRBD1 (5 bases). The CDR3 extends over 14 amino acids. Germline CDR1 is SGHRS and CDR2 is YFSETQ. Between the trimmed V and J ends, which lost 0 bases and 0 bases, there was a span of 5 bases. The CDR3 is CASSLGTSTDTQYF. The DNA for the CDR3 is TGCGCCAGCAGCTTGGGGACAAGCACAGATACGCAGTATTTT.

The V call is TRBV9, the J call TRBJ2-2, with TRBD2 identical over 8 bases. The V gene end was trimmed by 4 bases and the J gene end by 8 bases; junction bases not matched to a gene: 19. CDR3 length: 18 residues. Germline loops: CDR1 SGDLS, CDR2 YYNGEE. This chain's CDR3 is CASSPDSAGAFMFGELFF. DNA of the CDR3: TGTGCCAGCAGCCCCGATTCAGCGGGGGCCTTCATGTTTGGGGAGCTGTTTTTT.

V and J are TRBV12-5 and TRBJ2-1; tentative D call: TRBD1 (6 bases). The CDR3 totals 14 residues. Trimming pared 6 bases from V and 6 bases from J, leaving 15 bases between. Germline lookup yields CDR1 LGHNT and CDR2 FRNRAP. CDR3 nucleotide sequence: TGTGCTAGTGGGGGGGCAGACTTCCTCAATGAGCAGTTCTTC. Protein: CASGGADFLNEQFF.

V gene TRBV5-6 combines with J gene TRBJ1-2; no firm D call. Looked up from germline, CDR1 is SGHDT and CDR2 is YYEEEE. The CDR3 totals 16 residues. Trimming pared 0 bases from V and 0 bases from J, leaving 12 bases between. CDR3 nucleotide sequence: TGTGCCAGCAGCTTGGAGCGCCGGACGGCTAACTATGGCTACACCTTC. Translated: CASSLERRTANYGYTF.

This clone was found many times. The chain joins TRBV9 to TRBJ2-3; perhaps TRBD2 as D (6 bases). Trimming shortened V by 0 bases and J by 2 bases, and 10 bases separated the two germline ends. CDR1 SGDLS and CDR2 YYNGEE come from the germline V gene. CDR3 length: 15 residues. CDR3 sequence reads: CASSVGGLDTDTQYF. CDR3 nucleotide sequence: TGTGCCAGCAGCGTAGGGGGACTTGACACAGATACGCAGTATTTT.

V usage is TRBV7-2 and J usage is TRBJ2-6; 7 bases are a match to TRBD1. V trimming: 3 bases; J trimming: 4 bases; junction bases outside the gene matches: 9. The CDR3 spans 17 residues. Per the germline V gene, CDR1 is SGHTA and CDR2 is FQGNSA. The CDR3 loop is CASSLRDSPDGANVLTF. For the CDR3, the DNA is TGTGCCAGCAGCTTGAGGGACAGCCCAGACGGGGCCAACGTCCTGACTTTC.

V gene TRBV27 combines with J gene TRBJ2-2; tentative D call: TRBD2 (5 bases). Germline V CDR1 and CDR2: MNHEY, SMNVEV (reference sequence). The CDR3 sequence is 13 residues long. V was cut by 6 bases and J by 8 bases, with 13 bases left in between. This chain's CDR3 is CASSQRVAGELFF. Written as DNA, the CDR3 is TGTGCCAGCAGCCAAAGGGTAGCGGGGGAGCTGTTTTTT.

This clone was counted once. J is TRBJ2-2 and V is TRBV7-9; D is possibly TRBD1 (6 bases). The V gene lost 5 bases and the J gene lost 5 bases, with 9 bases spanning the gap. This CDR3 comprises 13 residues. The germline V gene encodes CDR1 SEHNR and CDR2 FQNEAQ (reference sequence). The chain's CDR3 is CASSKQGTGELFF. The DNA of the CDR3 is TGTGCCAGCAGCAAACAGGGTACCGGGGAGCTGTTTTTT.

This clone was observed at least ten times. This specimen includes other DNA sequences encoding the same CDR3. The chain couples TRBV5-1 to TRBJ2-7; TRBD2 is a possible D gene (6 bases). CDR1 SGHRS and CDR2 YFSETQ come from the germline V gene. V was clipped by 0 bases and J by 0 bases, with 10 bases between them. The CDR3 is made up of 15 amino acids. The CDR3 sequence is CASSLVPGVSYEQYF. Here the CDR3 DNA reads TGCGCCAGCAGCTTGGTTCCGGGGGTCTCCTACGAGCAGTACTTC.

Only a few counts were recorded for this clone. The CDR3 here is CASSSPGASRYGYTF. The CDR3 DNA sequence: TGTGCCAGCAGCTCCCCGGGGGCCTCCCGCTATGGCTACACCTTC. This chain joins TRBV5-6 and TRBJ1-2, with D perhaps TRBD1 (6 bases). The CDR3 is made up of 15 amino acids. V was cut by 3 bases and J by 4 bases, with 16 bases left in between. Germline assignment: CDR1 SGHDT and CDR2 YYEEEE.

The J gene is TRBJ1-4, the V gene TRBV9; D is perhaps TRBD1 (5 bases). V was shortened by 3 bases and J by 0 bases, with 15 bases between the two germline ends. Germline values: CDR1 SGDLS, CDR2 YYNGEE. The CDR3 consists of 17 residues. The DNA of the CDR3 is TGTGCCAGCAGCGCCAGGGACGTTTCTGCAACTAATGAAAAACTGTTTTTT. Protein product: CASSARDVSATNEKLFF.

The chain has TRBV2 and TRBJ1-5; the match to TRBD1 covers 7 bases. The length of the CDR3 is 15 residues. Per germline, CDR1 SNHLY and CDR2 FYNNEI. Trimming took 3 bases from V and 6 from J; bases not matched to a gene: 8. The DNA of the CDR3 is TGTGCCAGCAGTGATCTACAGGGGAATGGTCAGCCCCAGCATTTT. It codes for CASSDLQGNGQPQHF. Using reference TRBV2 and TRBJ1-5 for the parts outside the CDR3, the full variable domain is EPEVTQTPSHQVTQMGQEVILRCVPISNHLYFYWYRQILGQKVEFLVSFYNNEISEKSEIFDDQFSVERPDGSNFTLKIRSTKLEDSAMYFCASSDLQGNGQPQHFGDGTRLSIL.

The V call is TRBV29-1, the J call TRBJ1-1; no definite D call. The germline gives CDR1 SQVTM, CDR2 ANQGSEA. The CDR3 is made up of 15 amino acids. V lost 3 bases to trimming and J lost 1 base, with 15 bases between them. The CDR3: CSVDRVQRQNTEAFF. The CDR3 nucleotides are TGCAGCGTTGACCGGGTACAAAGGCAGAACACTGAAGCTTTCTTT.

J is TRBJ1-1 and V is TRBV13, with a possible D match to TRBD1 (6 bases). With 3 bases removed from V and 4 bases from J, the gap between germline ends came to 12 bases. Looked up from germline, CDR1 is PRHDT and CDR2 is FYEKMQ (reference sequence). The CDR3 totals 14 residues. The CDR3 here is CASSFLTGITEAFF. CDR3 DNA sequence: TGTGCCAGCAGCTTTCTAACAGGGATCACTGAAGCTTTCTTT.

This sequence joins TRBV5-1 and TRBJ1-1; D remains unclear. The V end lost 0 bases, the J end lost 0 bases, and 6 bases lay between the germline ends. CDR1 SGHRS and CDR2 YFSETQ come from the germline V gene. This CDR3 region has 14 residues. DNA for the CDR3: TGCGCCAGCAGCTTGGGGTCCTTGAACACTGAAGCTTTCTTT. Encoded protein: CASSLGSLNTEAFF. Using reference TRBV5-1 and TRBJ1-1 for the parts outside the CDR3, the full variable domain is KAGVTQTPRYLIKTRGQQVTLSCSPISGHRSVSWYQQTPGQGLQFLFEYFSETQRNKGNFPGRFSGRQFSNSRSEMNVSTLELGDSALYLCASSLGSLNTEAFFGQGTRLTVV.

The CDR3 region has the DNA TGTGCCAGCAGCCAAGATAAAGAGGATACGCAGTATTTT. The encoded protein is CASSQDKEDTQYF. The chain couples TRBV4-2 to TRBJ2-3; D is unclear. The CDR3 sequence is 13 residues long. V was shortened by 0 bases and J by 6 bases, with 7 bases between the two germline ends. Germline CDR1 and CDR2: LGHNA and YNFKEQ.

The chain links TRBV19 to TRBJ1-3; no reliable D call. Germline loops: CDR1 LNHDA, CDR2 SQIVND (reference sequence). Between the trimmed V and J ends, which lost 8 bases and 2 bases, there was a span of 13 bases. CDR3 length equals 14 residues. CDR3 sequence (DNA): TGTGCCAGTGAGACCGGGAGGACTGGAAACACCATATATTTT. This translates into CASETGRTGNTIYF.

V usage is TRBV10-1 and J usage is TRBJ2-3, with 7 positions matching TRBD2. Unmatched junction bases numbered 6, after V lost 2 bases and J lost 10 bases. The CDR3 contains 13 residues. Germline V gives CDR1 WNHNN, CDR2 SYGVQD (reference sequence). This CDR3 reads CASSERLAGSQYF. CDR3 DNA sequence: TGCGCCAGCAGTGAGCGACTAGCAGGTTCGCAGTATTTT.

This chain connects TRBV6-1 to TRBJ2-6, with 7 bases matching TRBD1. Germline V gene lookup returns CDR1 MNHNS and CDR2 SASEGT. The CDR3 has 14 residues. Trimming cost V 10 bases and J 2 bases; bases outside gene matches: 5. CDR3 coding DNA: TGTGCCACCCAAGGGGGCCCTGGGGCCAACGTCCTGACTTTC. Amino acid sequence: CATQGGPGANVLTF.